The 24 T cell receptor beta chains below were found in one sample sequenced in a study of blood T cells in healthy people across ages. A J-beta primer mix and a sample-barcoded 5' primer were used in a second PCR of about 7 to 12 cycles. From the 5' RACE reads, TCRdb called clonotypes with MiXCR, one entry per CDR3 protein. The sample contains more than 550,000 distinct CDR3 sequences, about a fifth of which appear only once. Sequences were obtained from blood. Source of these receptors: a man aged 65-85 years in good health.

There are a few counts of this clonotype. This chain links TRBV5-1 with TRBJ2-7; 8 bases fit TRBD1. Trimming at V came to 4 bases and at J to 4 bases, leaving 10 bases not matched to a gene. Germline values: CDR1 SGHRS, CDR2 YFSETQ. This CDR3 has 15 residues. The CDR3 reads CASSGLPGQVYEQYF. The DNA for the CDR3 is TGCGCCAGCAGCGGACTACCGGGACAGGTATACGAGCAGTACTTC.

The chain carries TRBV20-1 and TRBJ2-7; 7 bases are shared with TRBD1. Germline V gene lookup returns CDR1 DFQATT and CDR2 SNEGSKA (reference sequence). V shed 5 bases, J shed 5 bases, and the junction held 6 bases outside the gene matches. This CDR3 is 12 amino acids long. DNA of the CDR3: TGCAGTGCTGGCTCGACAGGGAACGAGCAGTACGTC. Its translation is CSAGSTGNEQYV.

Regarding this clonotype: This may come from a read error, since a much larger clone is one base off. The V and J genes are TRBV7-6 and TRBJ2-1; D perhaps matches TRBD2 (6 bases). The DNA end favors TRBJ2-5, so the J call may be wrong. This CDR3 has 16 residues. Germline V lookup: CDR1 SGHVS, CDR2 FNYEAQ. The CDR3 here is CASSLGGRGYREAQYF. CDR3 DNA sequence: TGTGCCAGCAGCTTAGGCGGACGGGGGTATAGAGAAGCCCAGTACTTC.

J is TRBJ2-5 and V is TRBV7-2, with D perhaps given as TRBD1 or TRBD2 (5 bases each). The CDR3 covers 15 residues. With 5 bases removed from V and 11 bases from J, the gap between germline ends came to 24 bases. The V gene's germline CDR1 is SGHTA and CDR2 FQGNSA. The CDR3 coding sequence is TGTGCCAGCAGCCCCCTGATGGGGACCGTGAAAGAGCAGTACTTC. Amino acids: CASSPLMGTVKEQYF.

The gene calls are TRBV25-1 and TRBJ2-5; TRBD1 aligns across 7 bases. The V gene end was trimmed by 0 bases and the J gene end by 5 bases; junction bases not matched to a gene: 9. There are 16 residues in the CDR3. The germline V gene encodes CDR1 MGHDK and CDR2 SYGVNS. The CDR3 coding sequence is TGTGCCAGCAGTGAATATAGAGGGGGCTTCGGGGAGACCCAGTACTTC. As protein: CASSEYRGGFGETQYF.

This clonotype was seen only a few times. The rearrangement uses TRBV6-5 and TRBJ2-4; 7 bases agree with TRBD1. The CDR3 is 15 residues long. V lost 5 bases, J lost 0 bases, and 4 bases stayed unmatched. Germline CDR1 and CDR2: MNHEY and SVGAGI. DNA of the CDR3: TGTGCCAGCAGTAAGGGGGCTCTAGCCAAAAACATTCAGTACTTC. Its translation: CASSKGALAKNIQYF.

This clonotype was recorded at least ten times. The CDR3 loop reads CASSLLGLREGPSNQPQHF. CDR3 in DNA: TGTGCCAGCAGCTTGCTAGGTTTGCGGGAAGGGCCTAGCAATCAGCCCCAGCATTTT. The V call is TRBV7-9, the J call TRBJ1-5; D is uncertain. This CDR3 spans 19 amino acids. Trimming left V 3 bases short and J 0 bases short, with 21 bases between. The germline gives CDR1 SEHNR, CDR2 FQNEAQ (reference sequence).

In this sample, this clonotype turned up a few times. The CDR3 is CASSHGHVRTDTQYF. CDR3 in DNA: TGTGCCAGCAGCCATGGCCACGTTCGCACAGATACGCAGTATTTT. V is TRBV14 and J is TRBJ2-3, with no clear D. V lost 3 bases, J lost 1 base, and 11 bases lay in between. Germline V gene lookup returns CDR1 SGHDN and CDR2 FVKESK. CDR3 length: 15 residues.

This chain connects TRBV6-4 to TRBJ2-2; perhaps TRBD2 as D (6 bases). The CDR3 totals 15 residues. Germline V gives CDR1 MRHNA, CDR2 SNTAGT. Deletions cut 2 bases from V and 7 bases from J, with 14 bases between. CDR3 sequence: CASSDTRGKVGELFF. For the CDR3, the DNA is TGTGCCAGCAGTGACACCCGCGGGAAGGTCGGGGAGCTGTTTTTT.

This clonotype was counted only a few times. This sequence joins TRBV3-1 and TRBJ2-3; D is possibly TRBD2 (5 bases). The CDR3 totals 15 residues. Trimming shortened V by 3 bases and J by 1 base, and 11 bases separated the two germline ends. The V gene's germline CDR1 is LGHDT and CDR2 YNNKEL (reference sequence). The CDR3 loop reads CASSHRGAGTDTQYF. CDR3 nucleotides: TGTGCCAGCAGCCATCGAGGAGCGGGCACAGATACGCAGTATTTT.

This clonotype was seen only a few times. The genes are TRBV20-1 and TRBJ2-5; 8 bases are shared with TRBD1. CDR3 length equals 19 residues. J gave up 5 bases and V 2 bases, and 22 bases lay outside the gene matches. CDR1 and CDR2 (germline): DFQATT, SNEGSKA (reference sequence). CDR3 in amino acids: CSARRETGTGQLQWETQYF. DNA for the CDR3: TGCAGTGCTAGAAGGGAAACTGGGACAGGACAACTTCAGTGGGAGACCCAGTACTTC.

This clonotype was seen only a few times. The V gene is TRBV20-1, the J gene TRBJ2-5; D is perhaps TRBD1 or TRBD2 (5 bases each). CDR1 and CDR2 from the germline V gene are DFQATT and SNEGSKA (reference sequence). The CDR3 contains 14 residues. The germline V and J ends were trimmed by 1 base and 3 bases, with 12 bases remaining between them. The CDR3: CSARVPGRKETQYF. DNA for the CDR3: TGCAGTGCTAGAGTGCCGGGACGAAAAGAGACCCAGTACTTC.

This chain joins TRBV11-2 and TRBJ2-6; D is undetermined. V shed 5 bases and J shed 4 bases, with 9 bases lying between them. Germline CDR1 and CDR2: SGHAT and FQNNGV. The CDR3 sequence is 14 residues long. The CDR3 DNA follows: TGTGCCAGCAGCCTACTGACGGGGGCCAACGTCCTGACTTTC. Residues: CASSLLTGANVLTF.

The chain combines TRBV4-2 with TRBJ2-1; 11 nucleotides match TRBD2. The V segment lost 4 bases and the J segment 8 bases; nucleotides outside the gene matches: 10. The CDR3 is made up of 16 amino acids. The germline gives CDR1 LGHNA, CDR2 YNFKEQ. In nucleotides, the CDR3 is TGTGCCAGCAGCCCCGGAACTAGCGGGAGCTCCCATGAGCAGTTCTTC. It codes for CASSPGTSGSSHEQFF.

This clonotype was counted a few times. The chain carries TRBV20-1 and TRBJ1-2; perhaps TRBD1 as D (5 bases). V dropped 3 bases and J dropped 8 bases, with 13 bases sitting between them. The V gene's germline CDR1 is DFQATT and CDR2 SNEGSKA (reference sequence). This CDR3 is built from 12 residues. The CDR3 DNA follows: TGCAGTGCTAGCCCAGGGTTAAGGGGCTACACCTTC. This translates into CSASPGLRGYTF.

The chain has TRBV12-3 or TRBV12-4 and TRBJ2-3; the match to TRBD2 covers 11 bases. The CDR3 spans 15 residues. V shed 5 bases and J 4 bases; nucleotides not matched to a gene: 5. CDR3 DNA sequence: TGTGCCAGCAGTGCTAGCGGGGGGACATCAGATACGCAGTATTTT. Translation gives CASSASGGTSDTQYF.

This sequence joins TRBV18 and TRBJ2-3; 7 bases map to TRBD2. Trimming cost V 2 bases and J 3 bases; bases outside gene matches: 8. The germline V gene has CDR1 KGHSH and CDR2 LQKENI. CDR3 length: 16 residues. Here the CDR3 reads CASSPGAGERTDTQYF. CDR3 bases: TGTGCCAGCTCACCAGGGGCGGGAGAACGAACAGATACGCAGTATTTT.

The chain couples TRBV12-3 or TRBV12-4 to TRBJ1-2; D gene uncertain. The CDR3 runs to 13 residues. The V gene lost 6 bases and the J gene lost 8 bases, with 16 bases spanning the gap. CDR3 amino acids: CASRRTLSGGYTF. Here the CDR3 DNA reads TGTGCCAGCAGGCGGACCTTATCGGGAGGCTACACCTTC.

Only a few counts were recorded for this clonotype. This sequence joins TRBV24-1 and TRBJ2-1; the match to TRBD2 covers 12 bases. Germline V lookup: CDR1 KGHDR, CDR2 SFDVKD. The ends lost 4 bases at V and 7 bases at J; junction bases unmatched: 4. CDR3 length equals 15 residues. This chain's CDR3 is CATSETSGSHNEQFF. DNA for the CDR3: TGTGCCACCAGTGAGACTAGCGGGAGTCATAATGAGCAGTTCTTC.

The chain joins TRBV10-3 to TRBJ2-3, with 7 bases lining up with TRBD2. The CDR3 length is 15 residues. Germline values: CDR1 ENHRY, CDR2 SYGVKD. J gave up 1 base and V 11 bases, and 12 bases lay outside the gene matches. The CDR3 sequence is CASGEGSVGTDTQYF. The CDR3 coding sequence is TGTGCCTCCGGGGAGGGTTCGGTTGGCACAGATACGCAGTATTTT.

This clonotype was seen more than once but under ten times. This rearrangement joins TRBV2 to TRBJ2-2, with D perhaps matching TRBD2 (7 bases). CDR3 length equals 14 residues. V was clipped by 6 bases and J by 7 bases, with 15 bases between them. Germline V gene data show CDR1 as SNHLY and CDR2 as FYNNEI. CDR3 region: CASSPVRGGGELFF. The CDR3 coding sequence is TGTGCCAGCAGCCCCGTAAGGGGGGGCGGGGAGCTGTTTTTT.

The chain uses TRBV6-5 and TRBJ2-1; D possibly matches TRBD1 or TRBD2 (6 bases each). Trimming removed 6 bases from V and 5 bases from J, with 20 bases in between. This CDR3 contains 16 residues. In germline, CDR1 is MNHEY, CDR2 SVGAGI. The CDR3 is CASRPTGTRGDNEQFF. CDR3 nucleotide sequence: TGTGCCAGCAGGCCGACCGGGACAAGGGGGGACAATGAGCAGTTCTTC.

The CDR3 bases are TGCAGCGTTGTTGTAGGGGAACTCGGTGAAAAACTGTTTTTT. This sequence encodes CSVVVGELGEKLFF. The chain uses TRBV29-1 and TRBJ1-4; the D gene is possibly TRBD1 (5 bases). Between the trimmed V and J ends, which lost 4 bases and 7 bases, there was a span of 16 bases. Looked up from germline, CDR1 is SQVTM and CDR2 is ANQGSEA. The CDR3 contains 14 residues.

In its sample, this clonotype was seen a few times. The V gene is TRBV10-3, the J gene TRBJ2-1; TRBD2 aligns across 10 bases. The CDR3 consists of 13 residues. Germline-derived CDR1 and CDR2 are ENHRY and SYGVKD. J was trimmed by 6 bases and V by 4 bases; bases with no gene match: 0. The CDR3 DNA sequence: TGTGCCATCAGTGGGACTAGCGGCAATGAGCAGTTCTTC. Its translation is CAISGTSGNEQFF.